These 4 T cell receptor beta chains share one sample of origin, sequenced in a study of Ad26.COV2.S vaccination and SARS-CoV-2 variants. Assay: immunoSEQ multiplex PCR; the TCRdb copy retains only in-frame clones and omits some. The sample carries over 300,000 clones, under 90% recorded once. Noted treatment: 19 received Ad26.COV2.S at low or high dose, single or two shots; about five received placebo; per-sample allocation not given. On day 63 after the first injection, vaccine and placebo recipients gave samples. Source: peripheral blood, taken in a trial of Ad26.COV2.S vaccine versus placebo. These receptors originate from a person between 18 and 65 years old who received the Ad26.COV2.S COVID-19 vaccine or a placebo.

The J gene is TRBJ1-1, the V gene TRBV5-1, with D unresolved. CDR3 length equals 15 residues. Germline CDR1 and CDR2: SGHRS and YFSETQ. V was clipped by 4 bases and J by 1 base, with 14 bases between them. This CDR3 is CASSRLDGQNTEAFF. The CDR3 coding sequence is TGCGCCAGCAGCCGTCTGGACGGGCAGAACACTGAAGCTTTCTTT.

V and J are TRBV7-2 and TRBJ1-1, with TRBD1 as a possible D gene (5 bases). Germline V gives CDR1 SGHTA, CDR2 FQGNSA. The CDR3 is made up of 14 amino acids. V was trimmed by 2 bases and J by 7 bases, leaving 14 bases between them. Written as DNA, the CDR3 is TGTGCCAGCAGCTTAAGGCGGGGGGAGGGTGAAGCTTTCTTT. Residues: CASSLRRGEGEAFF. Combining the CDR3 with reference TRBV7-2 and TRBJ1-1 gives the whole variable domain GAGVSQSPSNKVTEKGKDVELRCDPISGHTALYWYRQSLGQGLEFLIYFQGNSAPDKSGLPSDRFSAERTGGSVSTLTIQRTQQEDSAVYLCASSLRRGEGEAFFGQGTRLTVV.

The gene calls are TRBV6-2 or TRBV6-3 and TRBJ2-3; 7 nucleotides align to TRBD2. V lost 2 bases and J lost 1; bases outside the gene matches: 12. Germline V lookup: CDR1 MNHEY, CDR2 SVGEGT. The CDR3 contains 18 residues. CDR3: CASSYPILSGRGTDTQYF. The CDR3 nucleotides are TGTGCCAGCAGTTACCCTATCCTCTCGGGGAGGGGCACAGATACGCAGTATTTT.

This CDR3 reads CASSLPTQETQYF. DNA for the CDR3: TGCGCCAGCAGCCTCCCCACACAAGAGACCCAGTACTTC. The chain links TRBV5-1 to TRBJ2-5; unclear D gene. Trimming left V 4 bases short and J 2 bases short, with 9 bases between. The CDR3 loop spans 13 amino acids. Germline CDR1 and CDR2: SGHRS and YFSETQ.